This record concerns one T cell receptor beta chain sequence. Its antigen remains unknown. The source of the sample is a study of T cell repertoires in cytomegalovirus infection. At the level of the study: Recently identified HLA-C-restricted and well-studied HLA-B-restricted CMV epitopes were used. Regarding the study as a whole: Cumulative public TCR beta family frequency identified carriers of CMV plus the relevant HLA. Dominant in the ex vivo response were TCR beta clonotypes restricted by HLA-C and specific for CMV.

One entry per CDR3 protein results from TCRdb running MiXCR on the reads. The table lists under 350,000 distinct CDR3 sequences, about 20% of them singletons. V was clipped by 4 bases and J by 3 bases, with 10 bases between them. CDR3 length equals 13 residues. The germline V gene encodes CDR1 MNHNS and CDR2 SASEGT. This receptor was taken from a human donor in good health (CMV status not recorded). Some clones in this sample may be carry-over from other donors' samples. The genes are TRBV6-1 and TRBJ2-7; D possibly corresponds to TRBD2 (5 bases). The source material was cultured PBMCs, sampled from culture after CMV antigen stimulation. CDR3 loop: CASSGGSDYEQYF. DNA of the CDR3: TGTGCCAGCAGTGGAGGGTCCGACTACGAGCAGTACTTC.